Listed below are T cell receptor beta chains from one sample, sequenced in a study of human T cells and chemical hapten exposure. MiXCR was run by TCRdb on the RACE reads, yielding one entry per CDR3 protein. The sample has about 45,000 distinct CDR3 sequences; roughly 4.1% are singletons. Sequenced input: whole blood. These receptor sequences come from a human donor in good health. Some clones in this sample may be carry-over from other donors' samples. Both conserved end residues are part of each CDR3. D genes are given only for firm matches. Size is omitted from some rows. Given values are once, few, many or a class for expanded clones.

V	size	J	D	CDR3	DNA
TRBV30	few	TRBJ1-5	-	CAWSVGPNQPQHF	TGTGCCTGGAGCGTGGGACCCAATCAGCCCCAGCATTTT
TRBV20-1	many	TRBJ2-2	-	CSARPGSLVTGELFF	TGCAGTGCTAGACCGGGGTCGTTGGTCACCGGGGAGCTGTTTTTT
TRBV10-3	-	TRBJ1-1	-	CAISESGGGAEGAFF	TGTGCCATCAGTGAGTCGGGCGGGGGCGCCGAGGGGGCTTTCTTT
TRBV20-1	few	TRBJ2-7	-	CSATSVPSYEQYF	TGCAGTGCTACTAGCGTCCCATCCTACGAGCAGTACTTC
TRBV10-2	few	TRBJ1-1	TRBD1	CASSGTALNTEAFF	TGCGCCAGCAGCGGGACAGCCCTGAACACTGAAGCTTTCTTT
TRBV7-6	many	TRBJ2-7	TRBD2	CASSYSGSRYEQYF	TGTGCCAGCAGCTATAGCGGGAGTAGGTACGAGCAGTACTTC
TRBV28	-	TRBJ1-6	-	CASSEGNSPLHF	TGTGCCAGCAGCGAAGGGAATTCACCCCTCCACTTT
TRBV12-3/TRBV12-4	many	TRBJ2-7	-	CASSLALAGASYEQYF	TGTGCCAGCAGTTTAGCGTTGGCAGGGGCCTCCTACGAGCAGTACTTC
TRBV10-2	many	TRBJ1-5	TRBD1	CASSEWRGQGGNQPQHF	TGCGCCAGCAGTGAGTGGAGGGGACAGGGAGGAAATCAGCCCCAGCATTTT
TRBV6-5	-	TRBJ1-2	TRBD1	CASSYSKFRWDRVDRVGGYTF	TGTGCCAGCAGTTACTCTAAGTTTCGTTGGGACAGGGTAGATCGGGTCGGCGGCTACACCTTC
TRBV10-1	few	TRBJ2-7	TRBD1	CASSERDRESYEQYF	TGCGCCAGCAGTGAAAGGGACAGGGAATCCTACGAGCAGTACTTC
TRBV29-1	many	TRBJ2-1	-	CSVAGTPNEQFF	TGCAGCGTTGCAGGGACACCCAATGAGCAGTTCTTC
TRBV2	many	TRBJ2-6	-	CASEGSGTNVLTF	TGTGCCAGCGAGGGGTCTGGGACCAACGTCCTGACTTTC
TRBV12-3/TRBV12-4	few	TRBJ2-6	-	CASSLSGAGANVLTF	TGTGCCAGCAGTTTAAGTGGGGCTGGGGCCAACGTCCTGACTTTC
TRBV7-3	few	TRBJ2-1	-	CASSPIGGPDEQFF	TGTGCCAGCAGCCCTATTGGAGGGCCGGATGAGCAGTTCTTC
TRBV28	many	TRBJ2-6	-	CASSFSEGYSGANVLTF	TGTGCCAGCAGTTTTTCGGAGGGCTATTCTGGGGCCAACGTCCTGACTTTC
TRBV14	-	TRBJ2-3	-	CASSVATGRYTNTDTQYF	TGTGCCAGCAGCGTCGCGACAGGACGGTATACAAACACAGATACGCAGTATTTT
TRBV5-1	few	TRBJ1-2	TRBD1	CASSPVMTGNGYTF	TGCGCCAGCAGCCCCGTCATGACAGGGAATGGCTACACCTTC
TRBV6-5	few	TRBJ2-2	-	CASSWGRGGGELFF	TGTGCCAGCAGTTGGGGCAGAGGGGGCGGGGAGCTGTTTTTT
TRBV27	many	TRBJ1-3	-	CASSSDSGNTIYF	TGTGCCAGCAGTTCAGACTCTGGAAACACCATATATTTT